This TCR beta chain was identified in a study of blood T cells in healthy people across ages. Study-level points and caveats: Long-lived donors had more naive CD4+ cells and higher diversity than aged donors.

Of note for this clonotype: Its antigen is not known.

A second PCR, run for about 6 to 11 cycles, used a sample-barcoded 5' primer plus a J-beta primer mix. TCRdb called the 5' RACE reads again in MiXCR, with one record for every CDR3 protein. The data show about 1.4 million distinct CDR3 sequences, 55% to 75% seen once. Sequencing was performed on blood. This clonotype was sampled from a man between 18 and 35 years old in good health.

CDR3 nucleotides: TGTGCCACCAGCCAGACTAGTTTGGATGAGCAGTTCTTC. Protein: CATSQTSLDEQFF. The chain combines TRBV15 with TRBJ2-1; D perhaps matches TRBD2 (6 bases). This CDR3 is 13 amino acids long. The V end lost 5 bases, the J end lost 8 bases, and 13 bases lay between the germline ends. From germline, CDR1 is LNHNV and CDR2 YYDKDF (reference sequence).